This T cell receptor beta chain was retrieved from a study of cytomegalovirus exposure and HLA in healthy donors. About the study: Clustering assigned about 79% of the approximately 390 genotyped donors to the Caucasian-associated ancestry cluster.

The V end was cut by 0 bases, the J end by 0 bases, with 21 bases between. The CDR3 runs to 19 residues. Germline V gene lookup returns CDR1 SGDLS and CDR2 YYNGEE. It was with 60 Vbeta and 13 Jbeta primers that the PCR ran. The table came from immunoSEQ multiplex PCR; TCRdb's copy has only in-frame clones and leaves some out. The table lists around 84,000 clones. While unrecorded immune exposures were likely, the donors were nominally healthy when sampled. The sequencing input was PBMCs. V and J are TRBV9 and TRBJ1-2; perhaps TRBD1 as D (5 bases). The clonotype was recovered from a man under 40 in good health and CMV-seronegative. CDR3 in amino acids: CASSVASIVGGPANYGYTF. The CDR3 DNA reads TGTGCCAGCAGCGTAGCAAGCATTGTGGGGGGACCGGCTAACTATGGCTACACCTTC.